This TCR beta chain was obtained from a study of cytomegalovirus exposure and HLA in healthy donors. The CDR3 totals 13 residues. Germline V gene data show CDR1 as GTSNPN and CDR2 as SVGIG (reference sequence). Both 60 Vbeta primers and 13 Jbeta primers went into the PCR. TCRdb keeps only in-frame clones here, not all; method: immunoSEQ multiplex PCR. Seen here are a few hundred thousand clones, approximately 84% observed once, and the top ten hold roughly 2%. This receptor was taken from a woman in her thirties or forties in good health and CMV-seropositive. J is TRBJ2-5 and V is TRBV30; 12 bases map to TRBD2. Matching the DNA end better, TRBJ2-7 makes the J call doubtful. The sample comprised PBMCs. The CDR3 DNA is TGTGCCGGAGAGACTAGCGGGAGAAACGAGCAGTACTTC. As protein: CAGETSGRNEQYF.